The clone carrying this TCR beta chain appeared many times. Its cognate antigen is unknown. This CDR3 is 14 amino acids long. Trimming took off 5 bases at V and 1 base at J, with 11 bases between the two ends. CDR1 and CDR2 from the germline V gene are SGHTA and FQGNSA. The data belong to a study of T cells after yellow fever vaccination. Findings and limits, study-wide: Post-booster reappearance was seen for most primary-vaccination clones (around 96% CD4, 88% CD8). Clonotypes shared by both compartments, CD4 and CD8, made up a small share.

Template-switching 5'RACE yielded the TCR cDNA; a universal primer site and UMIs were added in the process. TCRdb reprocessed the 5' RACE reads via MiXCR and lists one record per CDR3 protein. The data contain over 300,000 distinct CDR3 sequences, approximately 3.8% of them singletons. The rearrangement links TRBV7-2 to TRBJ1-1, with TRBD1 as a possible D gene (5 bases). The sequenced sample was PBMCs, obtained on the day of the yellow fever booster vaccination. The source of this sequence is a young man who received the YFV17D yellow fever vaccine. The DNA of the CDR3 is TGTGCCAGCAGCCGGACACCTCAGAACACTGAAGCTTTCTTT. Translation gives CASSRTPQNTEAFF.